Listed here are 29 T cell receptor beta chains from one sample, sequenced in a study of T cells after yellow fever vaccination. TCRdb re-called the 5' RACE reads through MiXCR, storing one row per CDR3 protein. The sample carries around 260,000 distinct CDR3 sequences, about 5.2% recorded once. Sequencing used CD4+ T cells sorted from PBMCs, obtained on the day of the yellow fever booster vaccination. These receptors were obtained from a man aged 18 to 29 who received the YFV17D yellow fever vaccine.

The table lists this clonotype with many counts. CDR3 region: CSARESGNQPQHF. CDR3 sequence (DNA): TGCAGTGCTAGAGAGTCGGGCAATCAGCCCCAGCATTTT. This rearrangement joins TRBV20-1 to TRBJ1-5; D gene uncertain. The CDR3 spans 13 residues. Trimming removed 0 bases at V and 2 bases at J, with 5 bases between. CDR1 and CDR2 from the germline V gene are DFQATT and SNEGSKA (reference sequence).

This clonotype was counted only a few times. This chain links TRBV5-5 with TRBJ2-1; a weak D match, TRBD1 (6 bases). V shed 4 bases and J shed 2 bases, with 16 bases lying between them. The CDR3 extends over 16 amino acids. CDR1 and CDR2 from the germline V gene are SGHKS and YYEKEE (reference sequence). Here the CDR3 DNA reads TGTGCCAGCAGCCATGACCGGGACAATACCTACAATGAGCAGTTCTTC. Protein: CASSHDRDNTYNEQFF.

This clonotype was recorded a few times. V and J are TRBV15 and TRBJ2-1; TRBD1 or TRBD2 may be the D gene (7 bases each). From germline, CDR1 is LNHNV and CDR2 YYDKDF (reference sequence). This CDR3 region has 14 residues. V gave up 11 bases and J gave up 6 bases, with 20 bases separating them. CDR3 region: CAYGPGGAPNEQFF. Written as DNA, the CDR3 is TGTGCCTACGGGCCAGGGGGGGCTCCCAATGAGCAGTTCTTC.

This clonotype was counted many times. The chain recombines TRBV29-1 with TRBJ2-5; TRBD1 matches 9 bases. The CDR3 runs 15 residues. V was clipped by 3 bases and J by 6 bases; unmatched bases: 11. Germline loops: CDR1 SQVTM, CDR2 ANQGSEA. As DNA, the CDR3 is TGCAGCGTTGACCCGGGACAGGGCTACCGGCAGACCCAGTACTTC. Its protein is CSVDPGQGYRQTQYF.

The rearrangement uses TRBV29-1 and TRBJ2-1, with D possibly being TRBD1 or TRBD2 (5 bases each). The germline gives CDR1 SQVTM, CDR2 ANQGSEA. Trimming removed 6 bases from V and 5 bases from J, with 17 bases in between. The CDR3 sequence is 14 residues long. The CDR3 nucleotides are TGCAGCGTAGATCAGGGTGGGGGAAACAATGAGCAGTTCTTC. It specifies CSVDQGGGNNEQFF.

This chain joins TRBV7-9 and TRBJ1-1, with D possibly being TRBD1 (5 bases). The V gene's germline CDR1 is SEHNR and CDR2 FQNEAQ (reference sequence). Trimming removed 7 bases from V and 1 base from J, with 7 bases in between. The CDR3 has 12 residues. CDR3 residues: CASTQENTEAFF. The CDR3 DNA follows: TGTGCCAGCACACAGGAGAACACTGAAGCTTTCTTT.

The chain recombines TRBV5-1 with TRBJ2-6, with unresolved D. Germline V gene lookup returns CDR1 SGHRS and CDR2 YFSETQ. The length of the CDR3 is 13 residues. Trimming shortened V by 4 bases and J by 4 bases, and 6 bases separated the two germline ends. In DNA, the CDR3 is TGCGCCAGCAGCGCGGACGGGGCCAACGTCCTGACTTTC. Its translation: CASSADGANVLTF.

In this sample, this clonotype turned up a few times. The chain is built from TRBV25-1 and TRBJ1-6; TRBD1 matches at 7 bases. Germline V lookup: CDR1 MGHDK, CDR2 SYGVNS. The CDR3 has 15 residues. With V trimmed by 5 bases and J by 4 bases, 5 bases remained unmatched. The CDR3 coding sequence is TGTGCCAGCAGTAGCCGACAGGGTTATAATTCACCCCTCCACTTT. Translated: CASSSRQGYNSPLHF.

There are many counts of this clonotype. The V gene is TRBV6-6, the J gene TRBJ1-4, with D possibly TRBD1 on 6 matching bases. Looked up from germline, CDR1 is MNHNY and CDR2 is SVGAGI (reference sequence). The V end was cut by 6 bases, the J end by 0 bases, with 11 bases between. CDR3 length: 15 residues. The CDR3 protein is CASRTRQATNEKLFF. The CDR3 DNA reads TGTGCCAGCAGAACCCGACAGGCAACTAATGAAAAACTGTTTTTT.

CDR3 in DNA: TGCGCCAGCAGCTTGGGGAGGGGAAACACAGATACGCAGTATTTT. Its protein is CASSLGRGNTDTQYF. The chain couples TRBV5-1 to TRBJ2-3; perhaps TRBD2 as D (6 bases). The CDR3 is made up of 15 amino acids. CDR1 and CDR2 (germline): SGHRS, YFSETQ. Trimming pared 0 bases from V and 2 bases from J, leaving 10 bases between.

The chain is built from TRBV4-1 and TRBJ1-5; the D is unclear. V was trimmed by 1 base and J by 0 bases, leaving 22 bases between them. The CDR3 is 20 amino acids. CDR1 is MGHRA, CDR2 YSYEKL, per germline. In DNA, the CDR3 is TGCGCCAGCAGCCAAGGAACCCTAGCCGGCCCACGGTATAGCAATCAGCCCCAGCATTTT. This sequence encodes CASSQGTLAGPRYSNQPQHF.

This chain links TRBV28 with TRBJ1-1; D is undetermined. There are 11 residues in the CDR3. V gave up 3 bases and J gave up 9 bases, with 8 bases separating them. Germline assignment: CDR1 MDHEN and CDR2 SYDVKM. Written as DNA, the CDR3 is TGTGCCAGCAGTTTGGTCGGGAAAGCTTTCTTT. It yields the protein CASSLVGKAFF.

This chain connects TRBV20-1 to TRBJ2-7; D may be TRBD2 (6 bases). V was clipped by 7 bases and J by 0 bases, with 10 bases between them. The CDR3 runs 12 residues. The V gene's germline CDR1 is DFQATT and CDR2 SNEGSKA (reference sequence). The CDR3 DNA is TGCAGTGGACGGGAGAGCTCCTACGAGCAGTACGTC. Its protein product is CSGRESSYEQYV.

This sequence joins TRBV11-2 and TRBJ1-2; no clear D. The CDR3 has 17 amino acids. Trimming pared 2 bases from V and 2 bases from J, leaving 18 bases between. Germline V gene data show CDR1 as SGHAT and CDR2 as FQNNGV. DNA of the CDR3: TGTGCCAGCAGCTTATTTCGTCCATTGGTTCGGAACTATGGCTACACCTTC. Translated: CASSLFRPLVRNYGYTF.

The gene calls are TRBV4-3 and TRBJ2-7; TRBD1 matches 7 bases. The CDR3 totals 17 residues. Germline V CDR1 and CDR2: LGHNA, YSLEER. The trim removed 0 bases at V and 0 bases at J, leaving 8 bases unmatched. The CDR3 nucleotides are TGCGCCAGCAGCCAAGAGACTCCCGGACAGGTCTCCTACGAGCAGTACGTC. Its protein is CASSQETPGQVSYEQYV.

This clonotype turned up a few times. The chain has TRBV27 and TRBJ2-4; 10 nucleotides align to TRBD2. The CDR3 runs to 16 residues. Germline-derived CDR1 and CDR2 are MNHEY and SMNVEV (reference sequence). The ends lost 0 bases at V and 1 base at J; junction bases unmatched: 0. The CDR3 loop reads CASSLSSGGAKNIQYF. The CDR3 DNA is TGTGCCAGCAGTTTATCTAGCGGGGGGGCCAAAAACATTCAGTACTTC.

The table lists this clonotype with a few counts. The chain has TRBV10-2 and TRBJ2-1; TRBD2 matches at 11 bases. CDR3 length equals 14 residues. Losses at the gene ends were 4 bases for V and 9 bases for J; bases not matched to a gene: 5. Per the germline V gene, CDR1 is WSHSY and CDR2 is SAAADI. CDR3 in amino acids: CASSGPTSGVEQFF. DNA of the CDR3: TGCGCCAGCAGTGGACCGACTAGCGGGGTTGAGCAGTTCTTC.

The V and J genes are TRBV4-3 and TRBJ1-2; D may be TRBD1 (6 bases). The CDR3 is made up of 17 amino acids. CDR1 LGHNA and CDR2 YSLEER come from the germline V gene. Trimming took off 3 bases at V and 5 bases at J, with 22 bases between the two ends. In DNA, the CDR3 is TGCGCCAGCAGCCAGTACTTAGGGGCAGGGACACTTTATGGCTACACCTTC. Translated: CASSQYLGAGTLYGYTF.

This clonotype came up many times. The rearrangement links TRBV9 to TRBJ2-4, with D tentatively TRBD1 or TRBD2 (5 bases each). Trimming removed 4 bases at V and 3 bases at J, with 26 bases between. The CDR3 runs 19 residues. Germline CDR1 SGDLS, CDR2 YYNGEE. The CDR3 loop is CASSPTAGYLPEGKNIQYF. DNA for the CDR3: TGTGCCAGCAGCCCAACGGCAGGGTATCTGCCTGAGGGCAAAAACATTCAGTACTTC.

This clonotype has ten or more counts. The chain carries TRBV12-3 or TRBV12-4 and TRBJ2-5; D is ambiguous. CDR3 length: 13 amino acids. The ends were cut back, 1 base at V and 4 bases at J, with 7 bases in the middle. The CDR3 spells CASSLEARETQYF. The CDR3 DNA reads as TGTGCCAGCAGTTTAGAGGCCAGAGAGACCCAGTACTTC.

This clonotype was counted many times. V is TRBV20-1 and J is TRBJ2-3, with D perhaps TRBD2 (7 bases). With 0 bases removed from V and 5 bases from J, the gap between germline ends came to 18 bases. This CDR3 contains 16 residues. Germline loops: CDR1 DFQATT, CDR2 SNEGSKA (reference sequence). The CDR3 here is CSARDRRRGPRDTQYF. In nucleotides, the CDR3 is TGCAGTGCTAGAGATCGGCGGCGGGGGCCGAGAGATACGCAGTATTTT.

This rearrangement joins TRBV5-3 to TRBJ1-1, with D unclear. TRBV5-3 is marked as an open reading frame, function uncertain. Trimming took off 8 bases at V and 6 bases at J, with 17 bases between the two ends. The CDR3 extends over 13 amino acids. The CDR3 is CARPVGLDPEAFF. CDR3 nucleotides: TGTGCCAGGCCAGTCGGGCTGGACCCTGAAGCTTTCTTT.

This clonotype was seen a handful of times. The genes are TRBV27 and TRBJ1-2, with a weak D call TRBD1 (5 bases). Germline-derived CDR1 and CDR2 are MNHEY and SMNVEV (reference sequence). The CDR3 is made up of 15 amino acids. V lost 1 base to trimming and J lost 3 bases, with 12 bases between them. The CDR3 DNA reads TGTGCCAGCAGTTTATTCCCAGGGACCGACTATGGCTACACCTTC. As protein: CASSLFPGTDYGYTF.

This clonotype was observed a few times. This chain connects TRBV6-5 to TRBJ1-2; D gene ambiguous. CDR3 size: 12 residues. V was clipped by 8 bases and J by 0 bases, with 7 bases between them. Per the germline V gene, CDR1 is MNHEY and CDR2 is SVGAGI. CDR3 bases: TGTGCCAGCGGGCGTCCTAACTATGGCTACACCTTC. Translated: CASGRPNYGYTF.

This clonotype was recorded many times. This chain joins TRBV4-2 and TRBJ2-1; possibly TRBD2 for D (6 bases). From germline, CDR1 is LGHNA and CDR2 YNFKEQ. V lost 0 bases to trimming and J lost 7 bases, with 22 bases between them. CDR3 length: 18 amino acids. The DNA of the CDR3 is TGTGCCAGCAGCCAAGAGGCCTTTCGCGGGACCTCCGGGAATGAGCAGTTCTTC. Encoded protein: CASSQEAFRGTSGNEQFF.

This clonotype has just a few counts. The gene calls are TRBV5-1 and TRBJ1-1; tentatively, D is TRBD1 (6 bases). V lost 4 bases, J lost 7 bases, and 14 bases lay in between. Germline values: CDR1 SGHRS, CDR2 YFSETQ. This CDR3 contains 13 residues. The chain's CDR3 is CASSGGQTGEAFF. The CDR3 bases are TGCGCCAGCAGCGGAGGACAGACCGGTGAAGCTTTCTTT.

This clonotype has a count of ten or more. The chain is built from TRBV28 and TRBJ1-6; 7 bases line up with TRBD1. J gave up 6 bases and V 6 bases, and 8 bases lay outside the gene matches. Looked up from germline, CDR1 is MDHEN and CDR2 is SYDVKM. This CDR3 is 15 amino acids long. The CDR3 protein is CASSQRTGFNSPLHF. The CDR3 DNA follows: TGTGCCAGCAGCCAGCGGACAGGATTTAATTCACCCCTCCACTTT.

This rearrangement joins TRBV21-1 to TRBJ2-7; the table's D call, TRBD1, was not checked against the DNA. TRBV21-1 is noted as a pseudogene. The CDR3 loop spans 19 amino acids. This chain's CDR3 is CASSKLKGPKSERGYEQYF. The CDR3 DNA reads TGTGCCAGCAGCAAATTGAAGGGGCCTAAATCCGAAAGGGGCTACGAGCAGTACTTC.

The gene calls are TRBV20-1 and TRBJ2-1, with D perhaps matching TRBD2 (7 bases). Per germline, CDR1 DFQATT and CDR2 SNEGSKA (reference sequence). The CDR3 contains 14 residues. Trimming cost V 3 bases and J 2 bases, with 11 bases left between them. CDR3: CSASRRGPYNEQFF. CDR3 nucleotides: TGCAGTGCTAGTCGGCGGGGGCCCTACAATGAGCAGTTCTTC.